One sample yielded the 23 T cell receptor beta chains listed below, sequenced in a study of OX40 agonist ivuxolimab in advanced cancers. Sequencing used immunoSEQ multiplex PCR; TCRdb keeps in-frame clones, though not all of them. Of 43,000 or so clones listed, about 90% were seen once; the top ten hold approximately 1%. The material sequenced was CD4+ or CD8+ T cells sorted from blood, taken in a trial of the OX40 agonist ivuxolimab. The receptors derive from an adult with an advanced solid tumor such as melanoma, head and neck, liver or kidney cancer.

This clone has more than one count but fewer than ten. This chain connects TRBV7-9 to TRBJ1-6; 7 bases map to TRBD1. The length of the CDR3 is 13 residues. Losses at the gene ends were 5 bases for V and 6 bases for J; bases not matched to a gene: 1. Looked up from germline, CDR1 is SEHNR and CDR2 is FQNEAQ (reference sequence). CDR3 in DNA: TGTGCCAGCAGCCGACAGGGTAATTCACCCCTCCACTTT. It codes for CASSRQGNSPLHF.

J is TRBJ2-5 and V is TRBV5-1; 8 nucleotides align to TRBD2. V was pared by 4 bases and J by 5 bases, with 10 bases of the junction left unmatched. The CDR3 has 15 residues. Germline CDR1 is SGHRS and CDR2 is YFSETQ. CDR3 bases: TGCGCCAGCAGCCAGAGAAGGCGGGGGGTGGAGACCCAGTACTTC. Amino acid sequence: CASSQRRRGVETQYF.

About this clone itself: At one end the junction does not follow the germline gene, possibly because of a read error. Written as DNA, the CDR3 is TGTACCATAGGGGGACAAGAGACCCAGTACTTC. Translation gives CTIGGQETQYF. This chain uses TRBV20-1 with TRBJ2-5; weak D call: TRBD1 (6 bases). Germline lookup yields CDR1 DFQATT and CDR2 SNEGSKA (reference sequence). This CDR3 spans 11 amino acids.

The rearrangement links TRBV27 to TRBJ1-1, with 7 positions matching TRBD1. The CDR3 sequence is 16 residues long. The J segment lost 1 base and the V segment lost 3 bases, leaving 8 bases of the junction unmatched. Germline CDR1 is MNHEY and CDR2 is SMNVEV (reference sequence). DNA of the CDR3: TGTGCCAGCAGTTTTTCTCCCGGGACAGAGAACACTGAAGCTTTCTTT. Amino acids: CASSFSPGTENTEAFF.

The chain is built from TRBV4-2 and TRBJ2-1, with a tentative D call TRBD2 (5 bases). This CDR3 region has 15 residues. V dropped 4 bases and J dropped 3 bases, with 13 bases sitting between them. The germline gives CDR1 LGHNA, CDR2 YNFKEQ. The CDR3 DNA reads as TGTGCCAGCAGCCCCCCGGCAGCGGTCTACAATGAGCAGTTCTTC. Its protein product is CASSPPAAVYNEQFF.

This sequence joins TRBV25-1 and TRBJ2-7, with 10 bases lining up with TRBD2. Germline-derived CDR1 and CDR2 are MGHDK and SYGVNS. This CDR3 comprises 15 residues. Losses at the gene ends were 6 bases for V and 1 base for J; bases not matched to a gene: 6. The CDR3 here is CASRGTSDRSYEQYF. The DNA for the CDR3 is TGTGCCAGCAGAGGGACTAGCGATCGGTCCTACGAGCAGTACTTC.

The chain recombines TRBV6-5 with TRBJ2-3; TRBD1 or TRBD2 may be the D gene (5 bases each). V lost 4 bases, J lost 3 bases, and 17 bases lay in between. The V gene's germline CDR1 is MNHEY and CDR2 SVGAGI. The length of the CDR3 is 16 residues. The CDR3 spells CASSWAGAGRTDTQYF. Here the CDR3 DNA reads TGTGCCAGCAGTTGGGCCGGGGCAGGACGGACAGATACGCAGTATTTT.

The genes are TRBV5-6 and TRBJ2-5; a possible D gene is TRBD1 (5 bases). The CDR3 contains 15 residues. Germline V gene lookup returns CDR1 SGHDT and CDR2 YYEEEE. V lost 5 bases to trimming and J lost 2 bases, with 16 bases between them. CDR3 nucleotide sequence: TGTGCCAGCAGTCTTAGACAGACAACTCAAGAGACCCAGTACTTC. Translating gives CASSLRQTTQETQYF.

The rearrangement uses TRBV28 and TRBJ2-6; D uncertain. The V end lost 4 bases, the J end lost 0 bases, and 7 bases lay between the germline ends. Germline V CDR1 and CDR2: MDHEN, SYDVKM. The CDR3 is made up of 15 amino acids. CDR3 DNA: TGTGCCAGCAGTTCAAGGAGCTCTGGGGCCAACGTCCTGACTTTC. Amino acid sequence: CASSSRSSGANVLTF.

In this sample, this clone turned up once. The chain links TRBV27 to TRBJ1-1, with D maybe TRBD1 (5 bases). The CDR3 contains 15 residues. The V and J ends lost 4 bases and 0 bases respectively, with 12 bases between them. Germline V gene sequence: CDR1 MNHEY, CDR2 SMNVEV (reference sequence). The CDR3 is CASSSRDGLNTEAFF. The CDR3 DNA sequence: TGTGCCAGCAGTTCCCGGGACGGTTTGAACACTGAAGCTTTCTTT.

The chain uses TRBV6-5 and TRBJ2-7, with D hard to call. Germline CDR1 reads MNHEY; CDR2 reads SVGAGI. The CDR3 totals 15 residues. Trimming took off 6 bases at V and 4 bases at J, with 19 bases between the two ends. The CDR3 nucleotides read TGTGCCAGCAGCAGACAAACAGCCTTACCATACGAGCAGTACTTC. This codes for CASSRQTALPYEQYF.

In its sample, this clone was seen a few times. The rearrangement links TRBV30 to TRBJ1-5, with 7 nucleotides matching TRBD1. The junction had 1 base not matched to a gene; V was cut back by 1 base and J by 4 bases. The CDR3 extends over 13 amino acids. Germline V gene sequence: CDR1 GTSNPN, CDR2 SVGIG (reference sequence). CDR3 in amino acids: CAWSEDRNQPQHF. Written as DNA, the CDR3 is TGTGCCTGGAGTGAGGACAGGAATCAGCCCCAGCATTTT.

This clone was seen a single time. The V gene is TRBV4-2, the J gene TRBJ2-2; 7 positions match TRBD2. The length of the CDR3 is 15 residues. With 4 bases clipped from V and 6 bases from J, the junction kept 8 bases outside the gene matches. The germline gives CDR1 LGHNA, CDR2 YNFKEQ. The CDR3 nucleotides are TGTGCCAGCAGCCTGGCGGGAGTAAAAGCCGGGGAGCTGTTTTTT. Protein product: CASSLAGVKAGELFF.

The chain is built from TRBV30 and TRBJ2-7, with TRBD1 identical over 9 bases. This CDR3 contains 13 residues. J gave up 9 bases and V 5 bases, and 11 bases lay outside the gene matches. CDR1 and CDR2 (germline): GTSNPN, SVGIG (reference sequence). CDR3 bases: TGTGCCTGGTGGGGGGGGACAGGGTCCGCGCAGTACTTC. This gives the protein CAWWGGTGSAQYF.

The chain links TRBV4-2 to TRBJ2-7; D ambiguous. CDR3 size: 14 residues. V lost 4 bases and J lost 0, with 10 bases in between. Germline V gene lookup returns CDR1 LGHNA and CDR2 YNFKEQ. The CDR3 sequence is CASSLERVSYEQYF. The CDR3 DNA reads TGTGCCAGCAGCCTTGAGAGAGTCTCCTACGAGCAGTACTTC.

V usage is TRBV30 and J usage is TRBJ2-1; D remains unclear. CDR1 GTSNPN and CDR2 SVGIG come from the germline V gene (reference sequence). This CDR3 contains 15 residues. Trimming shortened V by 0 bases and J by 1 base, and 10 bases separated the two germline ends. Here the CDR3 reads CAWSVLPSSYNEQFF. The CDR3 DNA sequence: TGTGCCTGGAGTGTACTACCATCATCCTACAATGAGCAGTTCTTC.

This clone was observed a few times. DNA for the CDR3: TGCGCCAGCAGCCAAGAAACCGGGACAGGGAGCCAAGAGACCCAGTACTTC. Its protein is CASSQETGTGSQETQYF. The chain is built from TRBV4-3 and TRBJ2-5; 9 positions match TRBD1. The CDR3 runs 17 residues. The germline V gene has CDR1 LGHNA and CDR2 YSLEER. The J segment lost 1 base and the V segment lost 0 bases, leaving 6 bases of the junction unmatched.

This sequence joins TRBV4-3 and TRBJ1-5; no reliable D call. In germline, CDR1 is LGHNA, CDR2 YSLEER. The CDR3 loop spans 14 amino acids. Between the trimmed V and J ends, which lost 2 bases and 5 bases, there was a span of 10 bases. CDR3 residues: CASSQRFGDQPQHF. CDR3 nucleotide sequence: TGCGCCAGCAGCCAACGGTTTGGGGATCAGCCCCAGCATTTT.

The chain links TRBV7-9 to TRBJ1-1, with a weak D call TRBD1 (6 bases). The V gene's germline CDR1 is SEHNR and CDR2 FQNEAQ (reference sequence). The V gene lost 3 bases and the J gene lost 7 bases, with 9 bases spanning the gap. The CDR3 consists of 12 residues. The CDR3: CASSFGQFEAFF. CDR3 coding DNA: TGTGCCAGCAGCTTTGGACAGTTTGAAGCTTTCTTT. Filled out from reference TRBV7-9 and TRBJ1-1, the complete variable domain reads DTGVSQNPRHKITKRGQNVTFRCDPISEHNRLYWYRQTLGQGPEFLTYFQNEAQLEKSRLLSDRFSAERPKGSFSTLEIQRTEQGDSAMYLCASSFGQFEAFFGQGTRLTVV.

The rearrangement uses TRBV4-2 and TRBJ2-3; no definite D call. V was clipped by 0 bases and J by 5 bases, with 9 bases between them. From germline, CDR1 is LGHNA and CDR2 YNFKEQ. The CDR3 covers 14 residues. CDR3 bases: TGTGCCAGCAGCCAAGAGAGGTCCGAAGATACGCAGTATTTT. It codes for CASSQERSEDTQYF.

This chain joins TRBV7-9 and TRBJ1-3; D is unresolved. Between the trimmed V and J ends, which lost 3 bases and 0 bases, there was a span of 6 bases. The germline V gene has CDR1 SEHNR and CDR2 FQNEAQ (reference sequence). The CDR3 has 14 amino acids. The CDR3 protein is CASSFGGSGNTIYF. CDR3 coding DNA: TGTGCCAGCAGCTTTGGCGGCTCTGGAAACACCATATATTTT.

This chain connects TRBV15 to TRBJ2-5; 8 bases align to TRBD1. V trimming: 2 bases; J trimming: 1 base; junction bases outside the gene matches: 6. CDR1 LNHNV and CDR2 YYDKDF come from the germline V gene (reference sequence). The CDR3 sequence is 16 residues long. The DNA of the CDR3 is TGTGCCACCAGCAGACCAGGGGGCAGGGGCCAAGAGACCCAGTACTTC. Protein sequence: CATSRPGGRGQETQYF.

The chain is built from TRBV18 and TRBJ2-5; D gene ambiguous. V shed 1 base and J shed 3 bases, with 0 bases lying between them. CDR3 size: 11 residues. From germline, CDR1 is KGHSH and CDR2 LQKENI. CDR3 DNA: TGTGCCAGCTCACCACAAGAGACCCAGTACTTC. Its protein is CASSPQETQYF.